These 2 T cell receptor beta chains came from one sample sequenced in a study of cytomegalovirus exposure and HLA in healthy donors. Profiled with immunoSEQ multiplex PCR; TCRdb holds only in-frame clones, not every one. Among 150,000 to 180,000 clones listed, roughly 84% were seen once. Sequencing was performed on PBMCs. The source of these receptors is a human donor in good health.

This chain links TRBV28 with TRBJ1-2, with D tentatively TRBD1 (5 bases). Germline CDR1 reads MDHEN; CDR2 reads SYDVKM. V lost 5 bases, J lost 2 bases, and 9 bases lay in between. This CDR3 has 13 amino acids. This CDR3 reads CASSSGTNYGYTF. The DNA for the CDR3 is TGTGCCAGCAGTAGCGGGACCAACTATGGCTACACCTTC.

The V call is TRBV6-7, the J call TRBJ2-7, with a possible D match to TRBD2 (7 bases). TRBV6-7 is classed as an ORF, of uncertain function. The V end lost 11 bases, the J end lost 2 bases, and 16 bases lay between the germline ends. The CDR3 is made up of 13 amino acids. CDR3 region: CARRRGGTYEQYF. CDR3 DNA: TGTGCCCGCCGGAGGGGGGGCACCTACGAGCAGTACTTC.